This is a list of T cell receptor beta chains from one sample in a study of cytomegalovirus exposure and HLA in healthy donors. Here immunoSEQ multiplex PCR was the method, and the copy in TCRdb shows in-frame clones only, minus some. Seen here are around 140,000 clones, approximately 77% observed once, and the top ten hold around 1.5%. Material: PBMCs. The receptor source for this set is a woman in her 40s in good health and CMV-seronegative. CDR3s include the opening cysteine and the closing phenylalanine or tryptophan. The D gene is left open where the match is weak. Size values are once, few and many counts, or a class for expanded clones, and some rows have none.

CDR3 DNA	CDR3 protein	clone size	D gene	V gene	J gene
TGTGCTAGTGGTCGCCTCGGGATTGGGTATGGCTACACCTTC	CASGRLGIGYGYTF	.	.	TRBV12-5	TRBJ1-2
TGTGCCAGCAAACCACTAGCGGGGAACTCCTACGAGCAGTACTTC	CASKPLAGNSYEQYF	.	TRBD2	TRBV6-5	TRBJ2-7
TGTGCCAGCAGGAGCTCTGGAAACACCATATATTTT	CASRSSGNTIYF	few	.	TRBV11-2	TRBJ1-3
TGTGCCAGCAGTTACCGCGAGACTGCCCAGCATTTT	CASSYRETAQHF	few	.	TRBV6-7	TRBJ1-5
TGTGCCACCAGCAGAGAACAGGGCTGGGCTCAGCCCCAGCATTTT	CATSREQGWAQPQHF	.	.	TRBV15	TRBJ1-5
TGTGCCAGCAGCCCCTCCTCTGGGGCCAACGTCCTGACTTTC	CASSPSSGANVLTF	.	.	TRBV7-2	TRBJ2-6
TGTGCCAGCAGCCCACGAGCGGAAAGCTACGAGCAGTACTTC	CASSPRAESYEQYF	.	.	TRBV27	TRBJ2-7
TGTGCCAGCAGCTCGGGACAGGGGAATGAAAAACTGTTTTTT	CASSSGQGNEKLFF	.	TRBD1	TRBV13	TRBJ1-4
TGTGCCAGCAGTTTAGAGACAGGAGCCTACGAGCAGTACTTC	CASSLETGAYEQYF	.	.	TRBV27	TRBJ2-7
TGTGCCAGCTCCCATGACTCCTGGGCGGGGGCCGTCAATGAGCAGTTCTTC	CASSHDSWAGAVNEQFF	.	.	TRBV27	TRBJ2-1
TGTGCCAGCAGCTTACAGGGATTACTTTCTGAGCAGTTCTTC	CASSLQGLLSEQFF	many	.	TRBV7-9	TRBJ2-1
TGTGCCAGCAGCTTGGTGACGGGTAGCTCCTACGAGCAGTACTTC	CASSLVTGSSYEQYF	.	.	TRBV5-6	TRBJ2-7
TGTGCCAGCAGCTTTACCCCCGGAGGGTCCTACGAGCAGTACTTC	CASSFTPGGSYEQYF	.	.	TRBV7-2	TRBJ2-7